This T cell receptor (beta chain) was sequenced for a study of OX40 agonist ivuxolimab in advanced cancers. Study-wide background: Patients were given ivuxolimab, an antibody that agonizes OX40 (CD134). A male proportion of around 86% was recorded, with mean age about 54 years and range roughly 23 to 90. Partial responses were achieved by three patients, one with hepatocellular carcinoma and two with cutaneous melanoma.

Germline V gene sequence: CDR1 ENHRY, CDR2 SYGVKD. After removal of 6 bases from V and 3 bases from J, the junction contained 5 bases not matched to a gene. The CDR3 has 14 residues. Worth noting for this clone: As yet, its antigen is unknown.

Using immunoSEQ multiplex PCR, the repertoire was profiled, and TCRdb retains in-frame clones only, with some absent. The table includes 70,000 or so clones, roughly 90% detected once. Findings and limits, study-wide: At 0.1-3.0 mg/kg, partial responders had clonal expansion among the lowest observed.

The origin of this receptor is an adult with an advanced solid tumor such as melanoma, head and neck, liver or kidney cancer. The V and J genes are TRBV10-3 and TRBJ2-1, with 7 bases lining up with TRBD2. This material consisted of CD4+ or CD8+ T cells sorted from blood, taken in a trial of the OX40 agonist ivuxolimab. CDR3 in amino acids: CAIRSGTNYNEQFF. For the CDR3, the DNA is TGTGCCATCAGATCCGGGACTAACTACAATGAGCAGTTCTTC.